A single sample is the source of the 5 T cell receptor beta chains below, sequenced in a study of shared T cell receptors in the human thymus. TCRdb's table, derived via immunoSEQ multiplex PCR, lists solely in-frame clones and lacks some. The table lists about 540,000 clones, about 84% of them singletons. These data also formed part of another study, on human thymus T cells.

The sequenced sample was thymocytes. The receptors derive from a boy younger than two with a congenital heart defect.

V gene TRBV10-3 combines with J gene TRBJ2-1, with D unresolved. This CDR3 has 18 residues. The germline gives CDR1 ENHRY, CDR2 SYGVKD. V was trimmed by 0 bases and J by 1 base, leaving 16 bases between them. The CDR3 nucleotides are TGTGCCATCAGTGAGTCGCCTGGGCCCCGTAAATCCTACAATGAGCAGTTCTTC. Translating gives CAISESPGPRKSYNEQFF.

This chain's CDR3 is CASSLGGRGTYEQYF. CDR3 in DNA: TGTGCCAGCAGCTTAGGTGGGAGAGGAACCTACGAGCAGTACTTC. V gene TRBV7-6 combines with J gene TRBJ2-7; TRBD2 might be the D (5 bases). V was cut by 1 base and J by 2 bases, with 12 bases left in between. The CDR3 sequence is 15 residues long. The germline V gene has CDR1 SGHVS and CDR2 FNYEAQ.

This clone was recorded once. V usage is TRBV29-1 and J usage is TRBJ2-5; tentative D call: TRBD2 (5 bases). CDR1 is SQVTM, CDR2 ANQGSEA, per germline. V was trimmed by 7 bases and J by 1 base, leaving 10 bases between them. CDR3 length: 12 amino acids. The CDR3 sequence is CSGGLPQETQYF. DNA of the CDR3: TGCAGCGGTGGACTCCCCCAAGAGACCCAGTACTTC.

This clone was found a few times. The chain is built from TRBV11-3 and TRBJ1-1, with D hard to call. Germline values: CDR1 SGHNT, CDR2 YENEEA. Trimming pared 5 bases from V and 0 bases from J, leaving 22 bases between. The CDR3 extends over 18 amino acids. This chain's CDR3 is CASSKEGRQDLLNTEAFF. The CDR3 region has the DNA TGTGCCAGCAGCAAAGAAGGTCGGCAGGACTTACTGAACACTGAAGCTTTCTTT. Looking up the rest from reference TRBV11-3 and TRBJ1-1 gives the full variable domain: EAGVVQSPRYKIIEKKQPVAFWCNPISGHNTLYWYLQNLGQGPELLIRYENEEAVDDSQLPKDRFSAERLKGVDSTLKIQPAELGDSAVYLCASSKEGRQDLLNTEAFFGQGTRLTVV.

The J gene is TRBJ2-7, the V gene TRBV7-9; D might be TRBD2 (6 bases). This CDR3 is 15 amino acids long. Per germline, CDR1 SEHNR and CDR2 FQNEAQ (reference sequence). V was clipped by 2 bases and J by 2 bases, with 13 bases between them. The CDR3 protein is CASSLRSGAAYEQYF. CDR3 sequence (DNA): TGTGCCAGCAGCTTAAGGTCGGGAGCCGCCTACGAGCAGTACTTC.